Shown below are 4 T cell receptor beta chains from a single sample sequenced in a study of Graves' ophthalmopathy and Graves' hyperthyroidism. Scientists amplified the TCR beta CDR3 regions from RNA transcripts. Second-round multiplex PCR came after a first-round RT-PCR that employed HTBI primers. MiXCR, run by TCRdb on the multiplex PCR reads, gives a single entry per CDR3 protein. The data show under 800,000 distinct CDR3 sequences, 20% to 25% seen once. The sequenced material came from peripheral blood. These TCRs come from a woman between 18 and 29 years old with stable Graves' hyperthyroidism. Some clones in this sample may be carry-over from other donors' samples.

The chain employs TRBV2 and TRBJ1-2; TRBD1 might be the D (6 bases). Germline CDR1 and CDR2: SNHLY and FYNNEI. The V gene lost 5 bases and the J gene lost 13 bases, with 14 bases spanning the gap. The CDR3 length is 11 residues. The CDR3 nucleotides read TGTGCCAGCAGTCCCGACAGGCGAGGCACCTTC. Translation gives CASSPDRRGTF. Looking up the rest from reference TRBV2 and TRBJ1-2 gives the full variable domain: EPEVTQTPSHQVTQMGQEVILRCVPISNHLYFYWYRQILGQKVEFLVSFYNNEISEKSEIFDDQFSVERPDGSNFTLKIRSTKLEDSAMYFCASSPDRRGTFGSGTRLTVV.

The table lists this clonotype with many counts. The CDR3 DNA reads TGCGCCAGCAGTCTCAACCTCGGGATGAACACTGAAGCTTTCTTT. This codes for CASSLNLGMNTEAFF. The V gene is TRBV5-1, the J gene TRBJ1-1, with D unclear. This CDR3 is built from 15 residues. Trimming removed 5 bases from V and 0 bases from J, with 14 bases in between. Germline V CDR1 and CDR2: SGHRS, YFSETQ.

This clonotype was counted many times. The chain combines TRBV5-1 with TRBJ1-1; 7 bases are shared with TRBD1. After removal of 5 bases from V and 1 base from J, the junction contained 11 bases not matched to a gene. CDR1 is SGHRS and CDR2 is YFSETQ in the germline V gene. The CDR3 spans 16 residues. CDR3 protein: CASSSRRDSENTEAFF. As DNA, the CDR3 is TGCGCCAGCAGTTCTAGAAGGGACAGTGAGAACACTGAAGCTTTCTTT.

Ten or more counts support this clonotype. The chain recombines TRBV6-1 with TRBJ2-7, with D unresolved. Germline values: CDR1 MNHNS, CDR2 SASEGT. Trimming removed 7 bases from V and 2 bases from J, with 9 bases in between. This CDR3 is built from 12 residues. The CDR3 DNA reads TGTGCCAGCACTGGAGATACCTACGAGCAGTACTTC. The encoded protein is CASTGDTYEQYF.